The 20 T cell receptor beta chains below all came from one sample that was sequenced in a study of shared clonotypes between healthy human individuals. TCRdb keeps only in-frame clones here, not all; method: immunoSEQ multiplex PCR. The sample has under 2.5 million clones, 92% seen once; the top ten hold more than 0.35%. The sequenced sample was naive CD4+ T cells from PBMCs. The sample's subset: CD45RA+ positively selected. These receptor sequences come from a man in his late teens or twenties in good health. Some clones in this sample may be carry-over from other donors' samples.

The CDR3 DNA reads as TGTGCCAGCAGCTCAGTCGGGACAGGGGGCTTGGAAGCTTTCTTT. Translation gives CASSSVGTGGLEAFF. This chain joins TRBV7-2 and TRBJ1-1; TRBD1 aligns across 12 bases. Germline-derived CDR1 and CDR2 are SGHTA and FQGNSA. With 4 bases clipped from V and 8 bases from J, the junction kept 8 bases outside the gene matches. The CDR3 length is 15 residues.

The genes are TRBV5-5 and TRBJ2-5; D tentatively reads TRBD1 or TRBD2 (5 bases each). The CDR3 extends over 16 amino acids. Trimming cost V 0 bases and J 0 bases, with 12 bases left between them. Germline V gene sequence: CDR1 SGHKS, CDR2 YYEKEE (reference sequence). CDR3 amino acids: CASSLGGAVYQETQYF. The CDR3 bases are TGTGCCAGCAGCTTGGGAGGGGCCGTGTACCAAGAGACCCAGTACTTC.

J is TRBJ2-7 and V is TRBV13, with 11 positions matching TRBD2. CDR1 is PRHDT, CDR2 FYEKMQ, per germline (reference sequence). The CDR3 has 16 residues. J gave up 0 bases and V 5 bases, and 6 bases lay outside the gene matches. CDR3 nucleotides: TGTGCCAGCAGCCATGGACTAGCGGGCCTCTCCTACGAGCAGTACTTC. It translates to CASSHGLAGLSYEQYF.

V and J are TRBV6-1 and TRBJ2-5; D remains unclear. The CDR3 is 12 amino acids. Looked up from germline, CDR1 is MNHNS and CDR2 is SASEGT. Trimming stripped 7 bases from V and 5 bases from J, with 11 bases between. CDR3 in amino acids: CASMRVRETQYF. The CDR3, as DNA: TGTGCCAGCATGCGAGTTAGGGAGACCCAGTACTTC.

In the case of this clone: The sample has other DNA sequences that encode this CDR3 too. The chain combines TRBV9 with TRBJ2-5; D is perhaps TRBD1 or TRBD2 (5 bases each). The CDR3 is 13 amino acids. V was cut by 2 bases and J by 1 base, with 6 bases left in between. Germline V gene data show CDR1 as SGDLS and CDR2 as YYNGEE. The CDR3 DNA is TGTGCCAGCAGCGTGAGGGGCCAAGAGACCCAGTACTTC. Protein product: CASSVRGQETQYF.

The CDR3 sequence: CASSLAAILNYGYTF. The CDR3 nucleotides read TGTGCCAGCAGCTTAGCGGCCATACTTAACTATGGCTACACCTTC. This chain connects TRBV13 to TRBJ1-2; D gene uncertain. CDR3 length: 15 amino acids. Germline V gene data show CDR1 as PRHDT and CDR2 as FYEKMQ (reference sequence). The V and J ends lost 1 base and 1 base respectively, with 10 bases between them. Variable domain in full (rest from reference TRBV13 and TRBJ1-2): AAGVIQSPRHLIKEKRETATLKCYPIPRHDTVYWYQQGPGQDPQFLISFYEKMQSDKGSIPDRFSAQQFSDYHSELNMSSLELGDSALYFCASSLAAILNYGYTFGSGTRLTVV.

DNA of the CDR3: TGTGCCAGCAGCTTGTCCTTACAAGAGACCCAGTACTTC. Its protein is CASSLSLQETQYF. The J gene is TRBJ2-5, the V gene TRBV5-6, with D unresolved. Germline CDR1 is SGHDT and CDR2 is YYEEEE. Trimming removed 1 base at V and 2 bases at J, with 6 bases between. The CDR3 consists of 13 residues.

The gene calls are TRBV10-2 and TRBJ2-3; D remains unclear. CDR1 WSHSY and CDR2 SAAADI come from the germline V gene. The length of the CDR3 is 18 residues. The V end was cut by 0 bases, the J end by 4 bases, with 20 bases between. This chain's CDR3 is CASSESSMGKEPADTQYF. DNA for the CDR3: TGCGCCAGCAGTGAGTCGAGTATGGGGAAAGAACCCGCAGATACGCAGTATTTT.

This chain's CDR3 is CASCRAGNTIYF. The CDR3 region has the DNA TGTGCCAGCTGCAGGGCTGGAAACACCATATATTTT. The gene calls are TRBV6-6 and TRBJ1-3, with D possibly being TRBD1 (5 bases). The CDR3 is 12 residues long. Germline-derived CDR1 and CDR2 are MNHNY and SVGAGI (reference sequence). The germline V and J ends were trimmed by 8 bases and 2 bases, with 7 bases remaining between them.

Only a few counts were recorded for this clone. The chain joins TRBV2 to TRBJ1-1; possible D gene TRBD1, 5 bases. There are 13 residues in the CDR3. In germline, CDR1 is SNHLY, CDR2 FYNNEI. V was trimmed by 5 bases and J by 0 bases, leaving 7 bases between them. The CDR3: CASSWGLNTEAFF. The CDR3 DNA reads as TGTGCCAGCAGTTGGGGGTTGAACACTGAAGCTTTCTTT.

The CDR3 DNA reads as TGTGCCAGCAGTTTGAGGGGCGGCCCCCCCACGTACGAGCAGTACTTC. This gives the protein CASSLRGGPPTYEQYF. This chain joins TRBV28 and TRBJ2-7, with D possibly called TRBD1 or TRBD2 (5 bases each). The CDR3 extends over 16 amino acids. Germline CDR1 MDHEN, CDR2 SYDVKM. Trimming took 3 bases from V and 4 from J, leaving 19 bases between them. The variable domain in full, with the rest retrieved from reference TRBV28 and TRBJ2-7, is DVKVTQSSRYLVKRTGEKVFLECVQDMDHENMFWYRQDPGLGLRLIYFSYDVKMKEKGDIPEGYSVSREKKERFSLILESASTNQTSMYLCASSLRGGPPTYEQYFGPGTRLTVT.

The rearrangement joins TRBV6-6 to TRBJ2-1, with D perhaps TRBD1 (6 bases). CDR1 and CDR2 (germline): MNHNY, SVGAGI (reference sequence). The CDR3 spans 14 residues. Trimming pared 2 bases from V and 7 bases from J, leaving 12 bases between. The CDR3 nucleotides are TGTGCCAGCAGTTACGGGGCAGGGGTGAATGAGCAGTTCTTC. Protein: CASSYGAGVNEQFF.

V gene TRBV28 combines with J gene TRBJ1-1, with 8 positions matching TRBD1. V shed 1 base and J 0 bases; nucleotides not matched to a gene: 7. Germline-derived CDR1 and CDR2 are MDHEN and SYDVKM. CDR3 length equals 17 residues. The CDR3 DNA is TGTGCCAGCAGTTTATCCCGGACAGGGCTAATGAACACTGAAGCTTTCTTT. Its translation: CASSLSRTGLMNTEAFF.

The chain uses TRBV5-1 and TRBJ2-3, with D uncertain. Germline-derived CDR1 and CDR2 are SGHRS and YFSETQ. This CDR3 spans 15 amino acids. V was pared by 0 bases and J by 6 bases, with 14 bases between. CDR3: CASSLESGSRDTQYF. Written as DNA, the CDR3 is TGCGCCAGCAGCTTGGAGTCGGGCAGTCGGGATACGCAGTATTTT.

The J gene is TRBJ2-6, the V gene TRBV5-1; 12 bases are a match to TRBD1. Germline trimming cut 0 bases from V and 2 bases from J; bases unmatched to any gene: 3. Germline V gives CDR1 SGHRS, CDR2 YFSETQ. This CDR3 spans 18 amino acids. The CDR3 region is CASSLDRDRGPGANVLTF. CDR3 nucleotide sequence: TGCGCCAGCAGCTTGGACAGGGACAGGGGGCCTGGGGCCAACGTCCTGACTTTC.

This CDR3 is CASSPAGYGEQYF. The CDR3 DNA sequence: TGCGCCAGCAGTCCGGCGGGATATGGCGAGCAGTACTTC. The genes are TRBV5-1 and TRBJ2-7; D might be TRBD2 (6 bases). Germline V gives CDR1 SGHRS, CDR2 YFSETQ. This CDR3 has 13 residues. The germline V and J ends were trimmed by 5 bases and 6 bases, with 15 bases remaining between them.

The rearrangement links TRBV15 to TRBJ2-7, with TRBD2 matching over 10 bases. V lost 3 bases, J lost 5 bases, and 13 bases stayed unmatched. The length of the CDR3 is 17 residues. Germline loops: CDR1 LNHNV, CDR2 YYDKDF (reference sequence). The CDR3 is CATSSGRPAGGPHEQYF. The CDR3 nucleotides are TGTGCCACCAGCAGTGGGCGTCCAGCGGGAGGGCCCCACGAGCAGTACTTC.

The chain employs TRBV27 and TRBJ2-2; the match to TRBD2 covers 9 bases. There are 18 residues in the CDR3. CDR1 is MNHEY and CDR2 is SMNVEV in the germline V gene (reference sequence). V shed 4 bases and J 3 bases; nucleotides not matched to a gene: 12. CDR3 region: CASSSIAGAKRYTGELFF. The CDR3 DNA follows: TGTGCCAGCAGTTCTATAGCGGGGGCGAAGCGGTACACCGGGGAGCTGTTTTTT.

This rearrangement joins TRBV7-8 to TRBJ2-1; 10 bases are shared with TRBD2. Looked up from germline, CDR1 is SGHVS and CDR2 is FQNEAQ. The length of the CDR3 is 17 residues. The ends lost 5 bases at V and 7 bases at J; junction bases unmatched: 14. CDR3 in DNA: TGTGCCAGCAGCGCTGGACGGGCTAGCGGGAGAAGGAATGAGCAGTTCTTC. Translation: CASSAGRASGRRNEQFF.

On this clone itself: Other DNA sequences of this sample code for an identical CDR3. The rearrangement joins TRBV11-1 to TRBJ2-7, with a weak D call TRBD2 (6 bases). Germline V gives CDR1 SGHAT, CDR2 FQDESV (reference sequence). Trimming took 0 bases from V and 1 from J, leaving 7 bases between them. The CDR3 has 14 amino acids. CDR3 loop: CASSLAGGSYEQYF. The DNA for the CDR3 is TGTGCCAGCAGCTTAGCGGGAGGATCCTACGAGCAGTACTTC.